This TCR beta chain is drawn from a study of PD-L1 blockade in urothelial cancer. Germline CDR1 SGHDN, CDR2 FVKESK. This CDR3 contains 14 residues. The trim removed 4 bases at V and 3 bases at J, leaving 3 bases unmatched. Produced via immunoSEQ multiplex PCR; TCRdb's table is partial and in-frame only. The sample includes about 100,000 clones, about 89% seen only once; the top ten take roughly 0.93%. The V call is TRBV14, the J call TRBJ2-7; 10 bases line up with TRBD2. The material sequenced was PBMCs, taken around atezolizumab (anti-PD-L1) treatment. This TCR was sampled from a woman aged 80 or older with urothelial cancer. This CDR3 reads CASSRTSGGYEQYF. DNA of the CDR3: TGTGCCAGCAGCCGGACTAGCGGAGGCTACGAGCAGTACTTC.